The clone carrying this TCR beta chain appeared once. Combining a sample-barcoded 5' primer with a J-beta primer mix, a second PCR ran for roughly 6 to 12 cycles. TCRdb independently ran MiXCR on the 5' RACE reads; one entry per CDR3 protein. The sample has approximately 490,000 distinct CDR3 sequences, 24% seen once. This entry comes from a study of blood T cells in healthy people across ages. After removal of 6 bases from V and 3 bases from J, the junction contained 5 bases not matched to a gene. The CDR3 sequence is 15 residues long. These same records also appear under a second study, on T cells of mothers and their children.

V usage is TRBV12-3 or TRBV12-4 and J usage is TRBJ2-3, with 11 positions matching TRBD2. The sample comprised blood. The clonotype comes from a boy aged 5-17 years in good health. This CDR3 is CASRIAGGRTDTQYF. The CDR3 nucleotides read TGTGCCAGCAGAATAGCGGGAGGGCGAACAGATACGCAGTATTTT.